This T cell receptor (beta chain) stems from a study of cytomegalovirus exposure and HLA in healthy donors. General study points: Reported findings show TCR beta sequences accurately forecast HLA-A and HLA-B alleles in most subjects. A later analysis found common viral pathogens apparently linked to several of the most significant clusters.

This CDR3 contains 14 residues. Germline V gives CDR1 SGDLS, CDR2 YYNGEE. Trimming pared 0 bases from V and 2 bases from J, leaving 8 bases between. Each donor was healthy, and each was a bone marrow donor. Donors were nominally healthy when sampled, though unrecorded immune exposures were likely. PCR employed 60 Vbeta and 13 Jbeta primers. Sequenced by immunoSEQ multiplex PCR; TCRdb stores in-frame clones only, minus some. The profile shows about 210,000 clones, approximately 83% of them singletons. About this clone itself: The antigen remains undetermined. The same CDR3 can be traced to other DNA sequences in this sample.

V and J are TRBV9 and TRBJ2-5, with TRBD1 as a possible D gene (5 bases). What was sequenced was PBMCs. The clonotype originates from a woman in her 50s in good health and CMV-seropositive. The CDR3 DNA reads TGTGCCAGCAGCGTAGCGTCAGGGCAAGAGACCCAGTACTTC. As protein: CASSVASGQETQYF.